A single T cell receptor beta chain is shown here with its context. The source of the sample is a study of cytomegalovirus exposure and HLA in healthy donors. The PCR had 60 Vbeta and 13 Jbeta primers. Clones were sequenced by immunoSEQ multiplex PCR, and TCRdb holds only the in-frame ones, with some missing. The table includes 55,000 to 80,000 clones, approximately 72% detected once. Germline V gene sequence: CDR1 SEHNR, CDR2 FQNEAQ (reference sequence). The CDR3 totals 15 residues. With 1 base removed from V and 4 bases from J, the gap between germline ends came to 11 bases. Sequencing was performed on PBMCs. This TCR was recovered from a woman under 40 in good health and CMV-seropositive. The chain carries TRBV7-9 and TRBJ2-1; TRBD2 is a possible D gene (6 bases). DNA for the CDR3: TGTGCCAGCAGCTTAGACGGGAGTTCTTACAATGAGCAGTTCTTC. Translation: CASSLDGSSYNEQFF.